This T cell receptor (beta chain) was observed in a study of siplizumab effects on memory and regulatory T cells. Note on this clone: Its antigen is not known.

The authors cocultured the mixed lymphocyte reaction cells at 37 degrees C for over 5 days. Assay: immunoSEQ multiplex PCR; the TCRdb copy retains only in-frame clones and omits some. The data contain 9,500 to 10,000 clones, approximately 42% of them singletons. Specimen: CFSE-low (dividing) CD4+ T cells sorted from an allogeneic mixed lymphocyte reaction. The receptor comes from a human donor in good health; the cells came from an allogeneic mixed lymphocyte reaction.

The CDR3 here is CASRPQGAGAYEQYF. The CDR3 nucleotides read TGTGCCAGCAGACCTCAGGGAGCGGGAGCCTACGAGCAGTACTTC. The chain employs TRBV6-5 and TRBJ2-7, with 8 bases aligning to TRBD2. The CDR3 spans 15 residues. From germline, CDR1 is MNHEY and CDR2 SVGAGI. V trimming: 6 bases; J trimming: 2 bases; junction bases outside the gene matches: 9.